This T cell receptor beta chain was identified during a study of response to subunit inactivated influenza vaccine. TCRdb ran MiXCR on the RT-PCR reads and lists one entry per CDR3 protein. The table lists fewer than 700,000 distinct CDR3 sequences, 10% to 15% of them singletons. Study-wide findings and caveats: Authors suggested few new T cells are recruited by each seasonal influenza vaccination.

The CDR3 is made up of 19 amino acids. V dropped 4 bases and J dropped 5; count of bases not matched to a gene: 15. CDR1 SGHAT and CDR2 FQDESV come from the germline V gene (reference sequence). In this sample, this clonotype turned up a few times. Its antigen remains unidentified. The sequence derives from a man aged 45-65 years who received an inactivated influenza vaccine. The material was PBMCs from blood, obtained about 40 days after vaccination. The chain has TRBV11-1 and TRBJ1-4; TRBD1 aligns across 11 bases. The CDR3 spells CASSSRGQGASAANEKLFF. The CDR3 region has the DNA TGTGCCAGCAGCTCTCGTGGACAGGGGGCAAGCGCGGCGAATGAAAAACTGTTTTTT.